This T cell receptor (beta chain) stems from a study of T cell responses to AZD1222 COVID-19 vaccine. Across the study: Whether given at about 4 or about 12 weeks, second doses were pooled. The study's findings and limits: Reportedly, nearly half the spike-specific TCRs target unmutated variant regions. Repertoires in all cases were sampled only once the peak T cell response had passed.

Generated by immunoSEQ multiplex PCR, the TCRdb table keeps only in-frame clones and is missing some. This table holds fewer than 110,000 clones, about 86% found once. As concerns this clone: Its specificity is not known.

Trimming took 2 bases from V and 7 from J; bases not matched to a gene: 9. The CDR3 loop spans 17 amino acids. Germline assignment: CDR1 LGHNA and CDR2 YNFKEQ. This material consisted of peripheral blood, taken on day 0 of AZD1222 vaccination. The chain recombines TRBV4-2 with TRBJ2-1; 12 bases match TRBD1. This receptor was obtained from an adult in good health. This chain's CDR3 is CASSQPGTGGAGNEQFF. The CDR3 DNA reads TGTGCCAGCAGCCAACCCGGGACAGGGGGCGCGGGTAATGAGCAGTTCTTC.